Below, one T cell receptor (beta chain) is given with its context. Its specificity is not known. Each CDR3 protein gets one entry in TCRdb, which reprocessed the 5' RACE reads and gives no DNA. This sample contains 300,000 to 400,000 distinct CDR3 sequences. The data were taken from a study of monozygotic twins with inflammatory bowel disease. Germline values: CDR1 SGHDT, CDR2 YYEEEE. This CDR3 region has 17 residues. Study-wide points: Among patients, repertoires may have gained variability from differing immunosuppressive treatments. IBD patients, compared with healthy twins, shared fewer clonotypes with others (especially with disease activity). Inverse Simpson values showed less TCRbeta diversity in IBD patients than in their healthy co-twins.

The chain joins TRBV5-6 to TRBJ2-5; with no DNA, the TCRdb D assignment of TRBD2 cannot be verified. Specimen: blood. The sequence came from a human donor with ulcerative colitis or Crohn's disease, or a healthy co-twin of an affected twin (not recorded which). This CDR3 is CASSLAYLAGGAQTQYF. Complete variable domain (other parts from reference TRBV5-6 and TRBJ2-5): DAGVTQSPTHLIKTRGQQVTLRCSPKSGHDTVSWYQQALGQGPQFIFQYYEEEERQRGNFPDRFSGHQFPNYSSELNVNALLLGDSALYLCASSLAYLAGGAQTQYFGPGTRLLVL.